The 20 T cell receptor beta chains given below trace back to one sample, sequenced in a study of shared clonotypes between healthy human individuals. The repertoire was sequenced with immunoSEQ multiplex PCR; TCRdb's copy has only in-frame clones and lacks some. The sample yields millions of clones, around 95% seen once. Sequencing was performed on naive CD4+ T cells sorted from blood. Subset given: CD45RA+ positively selected. All receptors come from a man aged 18-30 years in good health.

Comments on this clone: The sample contains more than one DNA sequence encoding this CDR3. The chain joins TRBV5-6 to TRBJ1-1; unclear D gene. Trimming left V 0 bases short and J 2 bases short, with 8 bases between. Germline V gene data show CDR1 as SGHDT and CDR2 as YYEEEE. CDR3 length: 14 amino acids. The CDR3 region is CASSLGSVNTEAFF. The CDR3 bases are TGTGCCAGCAGCTTGGGGAGCGTTAACACTGAAGCTTTCTTT.

For this clone: This may be a read error: a much more frequent sequence differs by one nucleotide. Other DNA sequences in the sample encode the same CDR3. The rearrangement links TRBV11-2 to TRBJ2-2; TRBD2 is a possible D gene (6 bases). CDR1 and CDR2 from the germline V gene are SGHAT and FQNNGV. The CDR3 sequence is 13 residues long. This chain's CDR3 is CASSPQIGGELFF. The CDR3 bases are TGTGCCAGCAGCCCTCAGATCGGAGGGGAGCTGTTTTTC. Complete variable domain (other parts from reference TRBV11-2 and TRBJ2-2): EAGVAQSPRYKIIEKRQSVAFWCNPISGHATLYWYQQILGQGPKLLIQFQNNGVVDDSQLPKDRFSAERLKGVDSTLKIQPAKLEDSAVYLCASSPQIGGELFFGEGSRLTVL.

Note on this clone: Other DNA sequences in this sample translate to the same CDR3. The rearrangement links TRBV18 to TRBJ2-2; 9 nucleotides align to TRBD1. Germline V gene sequence: CDR1 KGHSH, CDR2 LQKENI. This CDR3 comprises 14 residues. V was pared by 3 bases and J by 4 bases, with 0 bases of the junction left unmatched. CDR3 bases: TGTGCCAGCTCACCGGGACAGGGCACCGGGGAGCTGTTTTTT. Translation: CASSPGQGTGELFF.

V is TRBV5-5 and J is TRBJ1-4, with D maybe TRBD1 (6 bases). The CDR3 is 14 residues long. Trimming removed 3 bases at V and 5 bases at J, with 11 bases between. Germline V lookup: CDR1 SGHKS, CDR2 YYEKEE (reference sequence). CDR3: CASSSDRRNEKLFF. In DNA, the CDR3 is TGTGCCAGCAGCTCAGACAGGCGAAATGAAAAACTGTTTTTT.

V usage is TRBV30 and J usage is TRBJ2-2, with a possible D match to TRBD1 (5 bases). This CDR3 spans 14 amino acids. The germline CDR1 and CDR2 sequences are GTSNPN and SVGIG (reference sequence). Trimming removed 2 bases from V and 5 bases from J, with 12 bases in between. The CDR3 sequence: CAWSQGFSTGELFF. In DNA form, the CDR3 reads TGTGCCTGGAGTCAGGGATTTTCGACCGGGGAGCTGTTTTTT.

This chain uses TRBV11-2 with TRBJ1-4; D remains ambiguous. Per the germline V gene, CDR1 is SGHAT and CDR2 is FQNNGV. The V and J ends lost 1 base and 8 bases respectively, with 11 bases between them. This CDR3 spans 14 amino acids. CDR3 DNA sequence: TGTGCCAGCAGCTTAGTTCCGGTAACAGAAAAACTGTTTTTT. Encoded protein: CASSLVPVTEKLFF.

On this clone: Given a much more abundant clone one base away, this may be a read error. The same CDR3 arises from other DNA sequences in this sample as well. The chain combines TRBV5-1 with TRBJ2-2, with unresolved D. The germline V gene encodes CDR1 SGHRS and CDR2 YFSETQ. V shed 1 base and J shed 3 bases, with 1 base lying between them. CDR3 length: 12 amino acids. The CDR3 DNA reads as TGCGCCAGCAGCTTGCACACCGGGGAGCTGTTTTTT. It specifies CASSLHTGELFF.

V is TRBV27 and J is TRBJ1-6; TRBD1 agrees at 8 bases. J was trimmed by 10 bases and V by 6 bases; bases with no gene match: 5. Per the germline V gene, CDR1 is MNHEY and CDR2 is SMNVEV (reference sequence). The CDR3 contains 13 residues. The DNA for the CDR3 is TGTGCCAGCAGAGACAGGGGTCGATCACCCCTCCACTTT. Translated: CASRDRGRSPLHF.

The V call is TRBV5-4, the J call TRBJ1-6; no clear D gene. Trimming pared 1 base from V and 8 bases from J, leaving 4 bases between. CDR3 length equals 12 residues. Germline loops: CDR1 SGHNT, CDR2 YYREEE (reference sequence). The CDR3, as DNA: TGTGCCAGCAGCTTGAACGATTCACCCCTCCACTTT. Translating gives CASSLNDSPLHF.

The chain is built from TRBV7-2 and TRBJ2-4; a weak D match, TRBD2 (6 bases). This CDR3 is built from 15 residues. The V gene lost 2 bases and the J gene lost 6 bases, with 14 bases spanning the gap. CDR1 SGHTA and CDR2 FQGNSA come from the germline V gene. The CDR3, as DNA: TGTGCCAGCAGCTTACCCGGGAGTTTAATAAACATTCAGTACTTC. Translating it yields CASSLPGSLINIQYF.

CDR3 in DNA: TGTGCCAGCAGCTCTTCGGTCACGAACACTGAAGCTTTCTTT. It translates to CASSSSVTNTEAFF. This sequence joins TRBV7-9 and TRBJ1-1; no clear D. CDR1 is SEHNR and CDR2 is FQNEAQ in the germline V gene (reference sequence). V lost 4 bases and J lost 1, with 10 bases in between. The CDR3 runs 14 residues.

The V and J genes are TRBV7-2 and TRBJ2-5; a weak D match, TRBD1 (5 bases). V was trimmed by 5 bases and J by 1 base, leaving 14 bases between them. CDR3 size: 15 residues. Germline CDR1 and CDR2: SGHTA and FQGNSA. The CDR3 sequence: CASSPYQGFQETQYF. The CDR3 nucleotides read TGTGCCAGCAGCCCGTATCAGGGTTTCCAAGAGACCCAGTACTTC.

The CDR3 nucleotides read TGTGCCATCAGTGAGTCAGTAGGCGGGGGGTACTTC. Translation: CAISESVGGGYF. This chain joins TRBV10-3 and TRBJ2-7; the match to TRBD2 covers 7 bases. The CDR3 consists of 12 residues. With V trimmed by 0 bases and J by 12 bases, 5 bases remained unmatched. CDR1 is ENHRY, CDR2 SYGVKD, per germline.

The CDR3 reads CAISDGAGADTQYF. CDR3 coding DNA: TGTGCCATCAGTGACGGTGCGGGGGCCGATACGCAGTATTTT. The chain recombines TRBV10-3 with TRBJ2-3, with D perhaps TRBD2 (7 bases). Germline-derived CDR1 and CDR2 are ENHRY and SYGVKD. CDR3 size: 14 residues. Trimming took off 3 bases at V and 6 bases at J, with 13 bases between the two ends.

The chain links TRBV2 to TRBJ1-1, with 11 bases aligning to TRBD1. The CDR3 length is 13 residues. CDR1 is SNHLY, CDR2 FYNNEI, per germline. The trim removed 3 bases at V and 12 bases at J, leaving 6 bases unmatched. This chain's CDR3 is CASSDRDRGVTFF. The DNA of the CDR3 is TGTGCCAGCAGTGACCGGGACAGGGGGGTGACTTTCTTT.

V is TRBV29-1 and J is TRBJ1-1, with 12 bases lining up with TRBD1. There are 13 residues in the CDR3. J was trimmed by 4 bases and V by 6 bases; bases with no gene match: 3. Germline CDR1 and CDR2: SQVTM and ANQGSEA. The CDR3 loop is CSVPGQGATEAFF. Written as DNA, the CDR3 is TGCAGCGTCCCGGGACAGGGGGCCACTGAAGCTTTCTTT.

J is TRBJ1-1 and V is TRBV5-1; D call uncertain. CDR3 length equals 14 residues. The V and J ends lost 4 bases and 4 bases respectively, with 14 bases between them. CDR1 SGHRS and CDR2 YFSETQ come from the germline V gene. The CDR3 DNA follows: TGCGCCAGCAGCCCTCGAAGTCTGGGCACTGAAGCTTTCTTT. Translating it yields CASSPRSLGTEAFF.

The CDR3 protein is CASSLGQGISNEQFF. DNA of the CDR3: TGTGCCAGCAGTTTAGGGCAGGGGATATCGAATGAGCAGTTCTTC. The chain links TRBV27 to TRBJ2-1; D might be TRBD1 (6 bases). V lost 2 bases, J lost 7 bases, and 15 bases lay in between. CDR3 length equals 15 residues. Germline-derived CDR1 and CDR2 are MNHEY and SMNVEV (reference sequence).

The rearrangement joins TRBV11-2 to TRBJ1-2, with D perhaps matching TRBD1 (6 bases). The CDR3 has 15 amino acids. Germline CDR1 SGHAT, CDR2 FQNNGV. Trimming removed 0 bases from V and 12 bases from J, with 20 bases in between. CDR3 amino acids: CASSLESGQPYRHTF. The CDR3 bases are TGTGCCAGCAGCTTAGAGTCCGGACAGCCATATAGACACACCTTC.

The chain uses TRBV7-9 and TRBJ2-5; 8 bases fit TRBD1. J lost 4 bases, V lost 7 bases, and 8 bases had no gene match. This CDR3 is 14 amino acids long. Per germline, CDR1 SEHNR and CDR2 FQNEAQ (reference sequence). The CDR3 protein is CASTSRTGTETQYF. The CDR3 coding sequence is TGTGCCAGCACCAGCAGGACAGGGACAGAGACCCAGTACTTC.